Sequencing of this TCR beta chain was carried out in a study of T cell responses to AZD1222 COVID-19 vaccine. Study-level information: Second-dose intervals of approximately 4 or approximately 12 weeks were pooled.

TCRdb's copy holds only in-frame clones and misses some; the assay was immunoSEQ multiplex PCR. The repertoire holds 80,000 to 100,000 clones, around 90% seen once, with about 13% in the top ten. Trimming cost V 4 bases and J 5 bases, with 18 bases left between them. Germline-derived CDR1 and CDR2 are MNHEY and SVGAGI. This CDR3 contains 15 residues. The receptor was isolated from an adult in good health. The source material was peripheral blood, sampled on day 0 of AZD1222 vaccination. The J gene is TRBJ2-7, the V gene TRBV6-5; either TRBD1 or TRBD2 may fit D (5 bases each). The CDR3 is CASSSGGGRSHEQYF. CDR3 coding DNA: TGTGCCAGCAGTTCGGGTGGGGGAAGAAGCCACGAGCAGTACTTC.